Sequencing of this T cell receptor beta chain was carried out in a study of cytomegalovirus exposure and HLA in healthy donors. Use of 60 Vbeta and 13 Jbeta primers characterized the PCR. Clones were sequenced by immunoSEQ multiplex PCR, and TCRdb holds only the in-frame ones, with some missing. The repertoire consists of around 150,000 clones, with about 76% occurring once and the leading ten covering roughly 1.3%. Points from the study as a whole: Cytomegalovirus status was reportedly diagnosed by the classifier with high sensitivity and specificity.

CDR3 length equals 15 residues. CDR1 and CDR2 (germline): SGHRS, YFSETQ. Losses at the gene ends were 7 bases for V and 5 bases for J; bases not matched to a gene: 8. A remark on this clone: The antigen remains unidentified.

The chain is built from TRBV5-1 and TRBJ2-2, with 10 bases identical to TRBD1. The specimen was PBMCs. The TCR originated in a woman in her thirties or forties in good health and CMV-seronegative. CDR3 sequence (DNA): TGCGCCAGCTGTCGGGACAGGGGATGGACCGGGGAGCTGTTTTTT. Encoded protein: CASCRDRGWTGELFF.